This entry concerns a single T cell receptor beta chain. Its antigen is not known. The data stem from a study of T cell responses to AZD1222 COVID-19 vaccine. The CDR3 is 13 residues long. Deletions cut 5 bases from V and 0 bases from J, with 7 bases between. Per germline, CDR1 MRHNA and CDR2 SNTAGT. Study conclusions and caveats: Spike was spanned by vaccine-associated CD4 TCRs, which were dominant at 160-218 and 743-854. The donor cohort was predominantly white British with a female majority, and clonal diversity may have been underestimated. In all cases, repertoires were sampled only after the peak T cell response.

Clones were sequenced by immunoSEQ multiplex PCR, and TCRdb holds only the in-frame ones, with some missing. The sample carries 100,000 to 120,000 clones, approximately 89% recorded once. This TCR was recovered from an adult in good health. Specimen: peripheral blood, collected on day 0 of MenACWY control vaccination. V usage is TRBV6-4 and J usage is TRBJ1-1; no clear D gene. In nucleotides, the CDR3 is TGTGCCAGCAGTACCGAAGTGAACACTGAAGCTTTCTTT. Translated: CASSTEVNTEAFF.